The 14 T cell receptor beta chains listed next were all sequenced from one sample in a study of blood T cell repertoires in COVID-19. Profiling relied on immunoSEQ multiplex PCR, and the TCRdb table lists in-frame clones only, not all of them. The sample lists under 200,000 clones, approximately 80% occurring once. Sequencing input: PBMCs or T cells enriched from blood (not recorded which). The receptors here all came from a woman aged 55-75 years who had recovered from COVID-19.

There are a few counts of this clone. The chain recombines TRBV11-2 with TRBJ1-3; D gene ambiguous. Germline values: CDR1 SGHAT, CDR2 FQNNGV. V was shortened by 8 bases and J by 1 base, with 15 bases between the two germline ends. This CDR3 is built from 15 residues. The CDR3: CASGNRRNSGNTIYF. In DNA form, the CDR3 reads TGTGCCAGCGGAAATAGGAGGAATTCTGGAAACACCATATATTTT. The full variable domain, its missing parts supplied by reference TRBV11-2 and TRBJ1-3, is EAGVAQSPRYKIIEKRQSVAFWCNPISGHATLYWYQQILGQGPKLLIQFQNNGVVDDSQLPKDRFSAERLKGVDSTLKIQPAKLEDSAVYLCASGNRRNSGNTIYFGEGSWLTVV.

With respect to this clone: Other DNA sequences within the sample encode an identical CDR3. J is TRBJ1-2 and V is TRBV12-3 or TRBV12-4, with a tentative D call TRBD1 (6 bases). Trimming removed 7 bases from V and 1 base from J, with 10 bases in between. This CDR3 region has 13 residues. In nucleotides, the CDR3 is TGTGCCAGCAACAGGGAATTTAACTATGGCTACACCTTC. It is translated as CASNREFNYGYTF.

This sequence joins TRBV29-1 and TRBJ1-1; D possibly corresponds to TRBD1 (6 bases). The ends were cut back, 4 bases at V and 4 bases at J, with 13 bases in the middle. In germline, CDR1 is SQVTM, CDR2 ANQGSEA. The CDR3 extends over 13 amino acids. The CDR3: CSVVIDRSTEAFF. The CDR3 coding sequence is TGCAGCGTTGTCATCGACAGGAGCACTGAAGCTTTCTTT.

The count of this clone is one. CDR3 amino acids: CASGQGGTEAFF. The CDR3, as DNA: TGTGCCAGCGGGCAGGGGGGCACTGAAGCTTTCTTT. This chain links TRBV9 with TRBJ1-1; 7 bases fit TRBD1. Trimming removed 7 bases from V and 4 bases from J; junction bases left unmatched: 4. Germline V gene sequence: CDR1 SGDLS, CDR2 YYNGEE. The CDR3 covers 12 residues.

This chain's CDR3 is CASSYSATAYEQYF. CDR3 nucleotide sequence: TGTGCCAGCAGTTACTCGGCCACCGCCTACGAGCAGTACTTC. The genes are TRBV6-5 and TRBJ2-7; D remains unclear. The ends were cut back, 0 bases at V and 2 bases at J, with 8 bases in the middle. The CDR3 totals 14 residues. The germline V gene has CDR1 MNHEY and CDR2 SVGAGI.

This clone was counted once. The V and J genes are TRBV5-1 and TRBJ2-1, with 8 bases aligning to TRBD1. Germline CDR1 and CDR2: SGHRS and YFSETQ. V shed 0 bases and J 1 base; nucleotides not matched to a gene: 6. CDR3 length equals 17 residues. The CDR3, as DNA: TGCGCCAGCAGCTTGGGGTCAACAGGGGGTTCCTACAATGAGCAGTTCTTC. Protein: CASSLGSTGGSYNEQFF.

This chain uses TRBV5-5 with TRBJ1-6; D gene uncertain. The CDR3 consists of 15 residues. CDR1 is SGHKS and CDR2 is YYEKEE in the germline V gene (reference sequence). Trimming removed 6 bases at V and 9 bases at J, with 19 bases between. CDR3 DNA: TGTGCCAGCACCTTCTTTCGGGAGGGCGGTTCACCCCTCCACTTT. Translating it yields CASTFFREGGSPLHF.

The V and J genes are TRBV9 and TRBJ1-2; no clear D gene. Germline V gives CDR1 SGDLS, CDR2 YYNGEE. The ends were cut back, 2 bases at V and 3 bases at J, with 11 bases in the middle. The CDR3 has 14 amino acids. The CDR3 here is CASSVSRADYGYTF. The CDR3 DNA follows: TGTGCCAGCAGCGTCTCGCGGGCAGACTATGGCTACACCTTC. The complete variable domain, with remaining parts taken from reference TRBV9 and TRBJ1-2, reads DSGVTQTPKHLITATGQRVTLRCSPRSGDLSVYWYQQSLDQGLQFLIQYYNGEERAKGNILERFSAQQFPDLHSELNLSSLELGDSALYFCASSVSRADYGYTFGSGTRLTVV.

This clone occurred once. V usage is TRBV9 and J usage is TRBJ2-7, with 8 bases fitting TRBD2. Germline V gene lookup returns CDR1 SGDLS and CDR2 YYNGEE. Losses at the gene ends were 1 base for V and 3 bases for J; bases not matched to a gene: 6. This CDR3 is built from 15 residues. This chain's CDR3 is CASSVIAGTSYEQYF. The CDR3 nucleotides are TGTGCCAGCAGCGTAATAGCGGGGACGAGCTACGAGCAGTACTTC.

The rearrangement joins TRBV23-1 to TRBJ1-5; a weak D match, TRBD1 (5 bases). TRBV23-1 is annotated as an ORF whose role is uncertain. This CDR3 is 15 amino acids long. Trimming shortened V by 3 bases and J by 6 bases, and 15 bases separated the two germline ends. CDR3 sequence reads: CASSQGGRWAQPQHF. The CDR3 DNA reads as TGCGCCAGCAGTCAGGGGGGGAGGTGGGCTCAGCCCCAGCATTTT.

The chain employs TRBV30 and TRBJ2-7, with D possibly matching TRBD1 (5 bases). The V end was cut by 1 base, the J end by 2 bases, with 9 bases between. Per germline, CDR1 GTSNPN and CDR2 SVGIG (reference sequence). This CDR3 region has 13 residues. The CDR3, as DNA: TGTGCCTGGAGTGAACAGGTCGCCTACGAGCAGTACTTC. Amino acid sequence: CAWSEQVAYEQYF. Variable domain in full (rest from reference TRBV30 and TRBJ2-7): SQTIHQWPATLVQPVGSPLSLECTVEGTSNPNLYWYRQAAGRGLQLLFYSVGIGQISSEVPQNLSASRPQDRQFILSSKKLLLSDSGFYLCAWSEQVAYEQYFGPGTRLTVT.

This clone qualifies as medium-sized (0.01 to 0.1%). The V call is TRBV5-1, the J call TRBJ1-2; TRBD1 matches 10 bases. V shed 2 bases, J shed 6 bases, and the junction held 7 bases outside the gene matches. Germline-derived CDR1 and CDR2 are SGHRS and YFSETQ. The CDR3 is 15 residues long. Here the CDR3 reads CASSLAGTGADGYTF. The CDR3 DNA is TGCGCCAGCAGCTTAGCCGGGACAGGGGCCGATGGCTACACCTTC.

The chain recombines TRBV25-1 with TRBJ2-4; maybe TRBD2 (6 bases). Germline CDR1 is MGHDK and CDR2 is SYGVNS. V was trimmed by 0 bases and J by 7 bases, leaving 16 bases between them. This CDR3 is built from 16 residues. CDR3 sequence: CASSEYVGGGLNIQYF. CDR3 coding DNA: TGTGCCAGCAGTGAATATGTGGGAGGAGGTTTGAACATTCAGTACTTC.

This sequence joins TRBV2 and TRBJ2-3; D perhaps matches TRBD1 (7 bases). This CDR3 spans 15 amino acids. Between the trimmed V and J ends, which lost 3 bases and 1 base, there was a span of 11 bases. Germline loops: CDR1 SNHLY, CDR2 FYNNEI. The CDR3 nucleotides read TGTGCCAGCAGTGATCCAGGGGGGCGCACAGATACGCAGTATTTT. Protein: CASSDPGGRTDTQYF. The full variable domain, rest sourced from reference TRBV2 and TRBJ2-3, is EPEVTQTPSHQVTQMGQEVILRCVPISNHLYFYWYRQILGQKVEFLVSFYNNEISEKSEIFDDQFSVERPDGSNFTLKIRSTKLEDSAMYFCASSDPGGRTDTQYFGPGTRLTVL.